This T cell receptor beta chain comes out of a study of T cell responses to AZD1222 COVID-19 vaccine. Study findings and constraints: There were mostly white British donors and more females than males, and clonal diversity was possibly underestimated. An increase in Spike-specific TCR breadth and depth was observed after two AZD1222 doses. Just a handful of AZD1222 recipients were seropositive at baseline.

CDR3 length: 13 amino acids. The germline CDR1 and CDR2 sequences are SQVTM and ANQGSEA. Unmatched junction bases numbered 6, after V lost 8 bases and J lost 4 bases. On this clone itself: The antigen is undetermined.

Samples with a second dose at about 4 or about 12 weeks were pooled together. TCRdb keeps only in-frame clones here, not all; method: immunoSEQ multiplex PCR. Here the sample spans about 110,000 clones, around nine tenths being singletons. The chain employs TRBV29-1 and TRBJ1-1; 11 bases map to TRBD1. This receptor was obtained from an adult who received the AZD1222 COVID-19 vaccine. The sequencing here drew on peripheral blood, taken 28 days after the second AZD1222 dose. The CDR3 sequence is CSIRDRGSTEAFF. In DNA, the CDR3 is TGCAGCATACGGGACAGGGGGTCCACTGAAGCTTTCTTT.